This TCR beta chain emerged from a study of response to subunit inactivated influenza vaccine. Study observations and caveats: That few new T cells are recruited by each seasonal influenza vaccination was the authors' suggestion.

Of note for this clonotype: Antigen specificity is unknown.

This CDR3 is 15 amino acids long. Trimming removed 5 bases from V and 1 base from J; junction bases left unmatched: 7. Per germline, CDR1 SGHAT and CDR2 FQNNGV. TCRdb ran MiXCR on the RT-PCR reads and lists one entry per CDR3 protein. Of roughly 650,000 distinct CDR3 sequences in the sample, approximately 14% were seen once. The specimen was PBMCs from blood, collected 11 to 12 days after vaccination. The clonotype was recovered from a man aged 50-59 years who received an inactivated influenza vaccine. The chain uses TRBV11-2 and TRBJ2-5; 7 bases line up with TRBD2. The CDR3 region is CASSPGTTLQETQYF. The CDR3 region has the DNA TGTGCCAGCAGCCCGGGGACTACCCTCCAAGAGACCCAGTACTTC.